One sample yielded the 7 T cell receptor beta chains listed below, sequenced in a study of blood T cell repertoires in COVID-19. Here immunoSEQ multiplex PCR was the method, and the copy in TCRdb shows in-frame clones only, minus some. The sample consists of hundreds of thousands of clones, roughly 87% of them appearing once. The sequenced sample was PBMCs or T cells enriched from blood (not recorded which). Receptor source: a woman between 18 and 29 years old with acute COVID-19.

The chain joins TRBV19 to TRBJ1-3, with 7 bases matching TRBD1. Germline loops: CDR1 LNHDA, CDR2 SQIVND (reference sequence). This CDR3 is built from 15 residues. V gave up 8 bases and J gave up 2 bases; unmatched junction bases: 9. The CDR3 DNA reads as TGTGCCAGTTCGTCCCAGGGGGAACCTGGAAACACCATATATTTT. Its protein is CASSSQGEPGNTIYF. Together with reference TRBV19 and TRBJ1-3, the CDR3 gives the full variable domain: DGGITQSPKYLFRKEGQNVTLSCEQNLNHDAMYWYRQDPGQGLRLIYYSQIVNDFQKGDIAEGYSVSREKKESFPLTVTSAQKNPTAFYLCASSSQGEPGNTIYFGEGSWLTVV.

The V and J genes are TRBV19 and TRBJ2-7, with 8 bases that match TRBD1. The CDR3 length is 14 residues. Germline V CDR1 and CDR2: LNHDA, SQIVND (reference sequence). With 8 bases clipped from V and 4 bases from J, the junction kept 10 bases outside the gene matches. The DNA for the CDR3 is TGTGCCAGTTCTAAAGCGGACAGGGAGTACGAGCAGTACTTC. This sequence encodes CASSKADREYEQYF.

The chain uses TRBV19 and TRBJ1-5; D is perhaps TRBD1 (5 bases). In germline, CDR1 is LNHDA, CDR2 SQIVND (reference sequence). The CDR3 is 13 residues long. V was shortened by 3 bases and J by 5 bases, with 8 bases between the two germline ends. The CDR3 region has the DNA TGTGCCAGTAGTATCAGGGCGGATCAGCCCCAGCATTTT. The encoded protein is CASSIRADQPQHF. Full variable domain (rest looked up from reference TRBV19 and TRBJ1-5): DGGITQSPKYLFRKEGQNVTLSCEQNLNHDAMYWYRQDPGQGLRLIYYSQIVNDFQKGDIAEGYSVSREKKESFPLTVTSAQKNPTAFYLCASSIRADQPQHFGDGTRLSIL.

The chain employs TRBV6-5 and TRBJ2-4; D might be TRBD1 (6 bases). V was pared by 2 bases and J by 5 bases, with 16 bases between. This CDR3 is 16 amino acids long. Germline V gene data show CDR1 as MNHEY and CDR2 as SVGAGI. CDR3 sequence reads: CASSYAPPGAENIQYF. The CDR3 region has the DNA TGTGCCAGCAGTTACGCACCGCCAGGGGCCGAAAACATTCAGTACTTC.

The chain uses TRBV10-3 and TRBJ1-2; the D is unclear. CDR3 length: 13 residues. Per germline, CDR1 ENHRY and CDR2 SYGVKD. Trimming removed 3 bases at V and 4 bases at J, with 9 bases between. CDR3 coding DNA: TGTGCCATCAGTGAAGAACAGCTCTATGGCTACACCTTC. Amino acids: CAISEEQLYGYTF.

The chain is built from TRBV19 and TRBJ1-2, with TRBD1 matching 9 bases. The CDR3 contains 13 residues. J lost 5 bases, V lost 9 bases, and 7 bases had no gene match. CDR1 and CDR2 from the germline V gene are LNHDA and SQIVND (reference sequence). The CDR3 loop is CASLGGQGYGYTF. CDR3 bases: TGTGCCAGCCTGGGAGGACAGGGGTATGGCTACACCTTC. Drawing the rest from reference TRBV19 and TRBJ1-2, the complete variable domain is DGGITQSPKYLFRKEGQNVTLSCEQNLNHDAMYWYRQDPGQGLRLIYYSQIVNDFQKGDIAEGYSVSREKKESFPLTVTSAQKNPTAFYLCASLGGQGYGYTFGSGTRLTVV.

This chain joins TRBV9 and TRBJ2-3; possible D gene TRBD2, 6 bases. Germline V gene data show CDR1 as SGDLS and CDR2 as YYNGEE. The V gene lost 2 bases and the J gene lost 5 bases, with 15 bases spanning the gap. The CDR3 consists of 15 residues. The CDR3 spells CASSVGLRDLDTQYF. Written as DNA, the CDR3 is TGTGCCAGCAGCGTGGGACTTCGAGATTTAGATACGCAGTATTTT.